The count of the clone carrying this T cell receptor (beta chain) is one. Its cognate antigen is unknown. The CDR3 is made up of 13 amino acids. The ends were cut back, 5 bases at V and 3 bases at J, with 12 bases in the middle. Germline-derived CDR1 and CDR2 are SGDLS and YYNGEE. This specimen belongs to a study of CXCR4 blockade with PD-1 therapy in pancreatic cancer. Assay used: immunoSEQ multiplex PCR; TCRdb lists only in-frame clones, some missing. The data show around 15,000 clones, 72% seen once. Findings of the study overall: Tumors were clonally expanded, mean approximately 0.14 versus 0.053 in healthy blood. Convergent selection by common tumor antigens was suggested by nucleotide rearrangement counts.

Specimen: tumor tissue. The V and J genes are TRBV9 and TRBJ2-7; D is undetermined. This TCR was recovered from a human donor with pancreatic ductal adenocarcinoma. The CDR3 region is CASSVERGYEQYF. CDR3 DNA sequence: TGTGCCAGCAGTGTCGAGCGCGGCTACGAGCAGTACTTC.